Reported below is one TCR beta chain. This sample was included in a study of blood T cell repertoires in COVID-19. The wider study: Acute and convalescent COVID-19 samples came from the United States, Italy and Spain. T cells, B-cell-depleted T cells, or PBMCs supplied cDNA or gDNA.

In the original workflow: Amplification from reference gene primers served as the basis for estimated nucleated cell counts. Libraries were prepared by immunoSEQ multiplex PCR; TCRdb keeps only in-frame clonotypes and omits some of them. For V, J and clone size, that table is used; D and trimming come from the DNA. Altogether some 180,000 clones are present, approximately 85% being singletons, with the ten largest covering 8.2%. The germline gives CDR1 SGHNT, CDR2 YYREEE (reference sequence). The CDR3 is 15 amino acids. Losses at the gene ends were 2 bases for V and 8 bases for J; bases not matched to a gene: 7.

The receptor's source is a woman aged 55 to 70 with acute or convalescent COVID-19. The V gene is TRBV5-4, the J gene TRBJ2-1; 10 bases fit TRBD2. Source material: peripheral blood. The CDR3 reads CASSFLAGASHEQFF. The CDR3 DNA is TGTGCCAGCAGCTTTCTAGCGGGAGCCTCCCATGAGCAGTTCTTC.